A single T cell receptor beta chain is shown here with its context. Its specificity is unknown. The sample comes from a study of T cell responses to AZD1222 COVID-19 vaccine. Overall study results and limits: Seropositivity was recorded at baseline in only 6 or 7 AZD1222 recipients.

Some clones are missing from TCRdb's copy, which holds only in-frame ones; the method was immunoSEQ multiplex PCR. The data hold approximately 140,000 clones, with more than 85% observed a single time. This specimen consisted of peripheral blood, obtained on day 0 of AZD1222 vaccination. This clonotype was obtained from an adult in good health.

The CDR3: CASGLVRGTEAFF. Written as DNA, the CDR3 is TGTGCTAGTGGTTTGGTACGGGGGACTGAAGCTTTCTTT. The V and J genes are TRBV12-5 and TRBJ1-1, with a possible D match to TRBD1 (5 bases). Germline V gives CDR1 LGHNT, CDR2 FRNRAP. CDR3 length: 13 residues. V was clipped by 0 bases and J by 5 bases, with 7 bases between them.